This T cell receptor beta chain was observed in a study of blood T cell repertoires in COVID-19. Study in general: Researchers got acute and convalescent COVID-19 samples from the United States, Italy and Spain.

The CDR3 spans 15 residues. Patients at the Seattle site were enrolled during active infection and followed longitudinally. In the original processing: By means of reference gene primer amplification, nucleated cell counts were estimated. Using immunoSEQ multiplex PCR, the repertoire was profiled, and TCRdb retains in-frame clones only, with some absent. The V and J calls and the clone size are those of that table, but D and trimming were determined from the DNA. Among roughly 200,000 clones listed, approximately 83% were seen once. The sequence came from a woman aged 30 to 39 with COVID-19, enrolled during active disease. The chain recombines TRBV21-1 with TRBJ1-1. TRBV21-1 represents a pseudogene. The source material was peripheral blood. The CDR3 nucleotides read TGTGCCAGCAGCAAAGGTAAGGATCTCGGAGCTGAAGCTTTCTTT. This gives the protein CASSKGKDLGAEAFF.